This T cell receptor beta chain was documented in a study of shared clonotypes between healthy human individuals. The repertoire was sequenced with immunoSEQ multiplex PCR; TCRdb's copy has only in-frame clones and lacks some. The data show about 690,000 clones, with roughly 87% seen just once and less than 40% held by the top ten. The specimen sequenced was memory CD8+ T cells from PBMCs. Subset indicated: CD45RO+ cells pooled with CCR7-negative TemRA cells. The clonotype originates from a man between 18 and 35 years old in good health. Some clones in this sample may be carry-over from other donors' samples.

The CDR3 DNA follows: TGTGCCAGCAGCCGGAGGCGGGACGCGAACACCGGGGAGCTGTTTTTT. It yields the protein CASSRRRDANTGELFF. The chain is built from TRBV5-6 and TRBJ2-2, with TRBD2 as a possible D gene (6 bases). The CDR3 contains 16 residues. Germline V gene sequence: CDR1 SGHDT, CDR2 YYEEEE. The V gene lost 4 bases and the J gene lost 0 bases, with 13 bases spanning the gap.